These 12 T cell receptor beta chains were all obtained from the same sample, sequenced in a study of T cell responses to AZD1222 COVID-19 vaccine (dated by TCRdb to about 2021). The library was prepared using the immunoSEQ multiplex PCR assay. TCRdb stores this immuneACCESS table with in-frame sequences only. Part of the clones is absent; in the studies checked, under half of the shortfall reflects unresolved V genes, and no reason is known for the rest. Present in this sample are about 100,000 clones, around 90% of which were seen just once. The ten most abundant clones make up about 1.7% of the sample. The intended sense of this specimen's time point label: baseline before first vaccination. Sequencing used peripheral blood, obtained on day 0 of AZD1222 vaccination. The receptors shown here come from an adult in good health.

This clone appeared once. CDR3: CSASGNTEAFF. As DNA, the CDR3 is TGCAGCGCCAGTGGGAACACTGAAGCTTTCTTT. The chain joins TRBV29-1 to TRBJ1-1, with D hard to call. Germline values: CDR1 SQVTM, CDR2 ANQGSEA. This CDR3 is built from 11 residues. The V gene lost 7 bases and the J gene lost 1 base, with 7 bases spanning the gap. Together with reference TRBV29-1 and TRBJ1-1, the CDR3 gives the full variable domain: SAVISQKPSRDICQRGTSLTIQCQVDSQVTMMFWYRQQPGQSLTLIATANQGSEATYESGFVIDKFPISRPNLTFSTLTVSNMSPEDSSIYLCSASGNTEAFFGQGTRLTVV.

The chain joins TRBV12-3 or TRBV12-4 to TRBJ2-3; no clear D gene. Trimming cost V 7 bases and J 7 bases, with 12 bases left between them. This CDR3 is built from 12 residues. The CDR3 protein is CASTVDFNTQYF. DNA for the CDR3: TGTGCCAGCACCGTGGATTTTAATACGCAGTATTTT.

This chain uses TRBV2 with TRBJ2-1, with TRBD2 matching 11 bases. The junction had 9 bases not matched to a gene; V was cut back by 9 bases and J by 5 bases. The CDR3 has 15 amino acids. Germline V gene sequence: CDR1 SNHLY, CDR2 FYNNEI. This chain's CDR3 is CARCRGLAENNEQFF. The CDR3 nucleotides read TGTGCCAGATGCCGGGGACTAGCGGAGAACAATGAGCAGTTCTTC.

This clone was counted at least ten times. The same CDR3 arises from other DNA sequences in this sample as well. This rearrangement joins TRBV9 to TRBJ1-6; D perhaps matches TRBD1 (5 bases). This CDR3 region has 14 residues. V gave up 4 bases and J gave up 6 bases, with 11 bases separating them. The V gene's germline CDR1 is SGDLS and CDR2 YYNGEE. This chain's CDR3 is CASSPGTVNSPLHF. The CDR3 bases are TGTGCCAGCAGCCCCGGGACTGTTAATTCACCCCTCCACTTT.

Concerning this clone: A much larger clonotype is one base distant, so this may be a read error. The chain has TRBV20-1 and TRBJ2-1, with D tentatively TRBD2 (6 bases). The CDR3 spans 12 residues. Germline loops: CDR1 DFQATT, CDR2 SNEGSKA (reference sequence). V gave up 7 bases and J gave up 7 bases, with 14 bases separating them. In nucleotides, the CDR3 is TGCAGTGTTAGTTGGCGGGATAATGAGCAGTTCTTC. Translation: CSVSWRDNEQFF.

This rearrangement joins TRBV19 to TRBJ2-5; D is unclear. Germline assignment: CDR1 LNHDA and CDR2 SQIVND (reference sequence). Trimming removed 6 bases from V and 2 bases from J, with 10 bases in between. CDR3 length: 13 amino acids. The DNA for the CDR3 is TGTGCCAGTAGCATTCAGAATCAAGAGACCCAGTACTTC. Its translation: CASSIQNQETQYF.

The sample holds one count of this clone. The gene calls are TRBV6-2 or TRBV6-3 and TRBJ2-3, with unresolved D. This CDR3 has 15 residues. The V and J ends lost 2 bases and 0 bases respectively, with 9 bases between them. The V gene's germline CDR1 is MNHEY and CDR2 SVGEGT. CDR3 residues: CASSYGLESTDTQYF. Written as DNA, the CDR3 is TGTGCCAGCAGTTACGGTTTGGAGAGCACAGATACGCAGTATTTT.

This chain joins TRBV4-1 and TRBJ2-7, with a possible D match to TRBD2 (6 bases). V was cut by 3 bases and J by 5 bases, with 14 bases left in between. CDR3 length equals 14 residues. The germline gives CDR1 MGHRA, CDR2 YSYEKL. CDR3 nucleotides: TGCGCCAGCAGCCACCCGGGAGAACGGCACGAGCAGTACTTC. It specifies CASSHPGERHEQYF.

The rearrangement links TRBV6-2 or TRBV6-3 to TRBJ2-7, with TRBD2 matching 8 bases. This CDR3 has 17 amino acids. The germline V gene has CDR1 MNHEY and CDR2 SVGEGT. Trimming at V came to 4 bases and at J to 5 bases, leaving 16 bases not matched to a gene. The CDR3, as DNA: TGTGCCAGCAGTTCCCCCCAGCGGGGGCTAAAATTCGACGAGCAGTACTTC. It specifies CASSSPQRGLKFDEQYF.

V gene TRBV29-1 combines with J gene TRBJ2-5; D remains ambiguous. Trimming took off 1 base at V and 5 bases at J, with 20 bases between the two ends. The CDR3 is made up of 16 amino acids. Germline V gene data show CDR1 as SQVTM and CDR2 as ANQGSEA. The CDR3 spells CSVEGPNWAAFETQYF. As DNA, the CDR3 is TGCAGCGTTGAAGGCCCCAATTGGGCGGCGTTTGAGACCCAGTACTTC.

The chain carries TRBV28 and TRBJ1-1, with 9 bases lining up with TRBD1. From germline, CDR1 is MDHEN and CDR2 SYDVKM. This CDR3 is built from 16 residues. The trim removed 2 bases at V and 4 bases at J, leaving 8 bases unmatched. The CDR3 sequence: CASSLQRTGEGTEAFF. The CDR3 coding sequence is TGTGCCAGCAGTTTACAACGGACAGGGGAGGGCACTGAAGCTTTCTTT.

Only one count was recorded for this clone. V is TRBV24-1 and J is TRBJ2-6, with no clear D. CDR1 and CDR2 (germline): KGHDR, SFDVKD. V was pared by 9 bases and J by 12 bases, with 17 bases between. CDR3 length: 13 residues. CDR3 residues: CATSIGSSGVLTF. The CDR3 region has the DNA TGTGCCACCTCCATCGGATCTAGTGGCGTCCTGACTTTC.